This T cell receptor beta chain is from a study of tumor-infiltrating lymphocytes in oesophageal squamous cell carcinoma. TCRdb independently ran MiXCR on the PCR reads; one entry per CDR3 protein. The sample lists approximately 9,700 distinct CDR3 sequences; over 50% were seen once. Between the trimmed V and J ends, which lost 3 bases and 0 bases, there was a span of 9 bases. Germline lookup yields CDR1 SGHTA and CDR2 FQGNSA. CDR3 length: 15 residues. Source material: esophageal tumor tissue. This receptor was obtained from a male donor with esophageal squamous cell carcinoma. The gene calls are TRBV7-2 and TRBJ2-1; no definite D call. The CDR3 spells CASSLVKGSYNEQFF. CDR3 bases: TGTGCCAGCAGCTTGGTAAAGGGCTCCTACAATGAGCAGTTCTTC.